A few counts support the clone carrying this T cell receptor beta chain. The CDR3 is 15 residues long. Trimming shortened V by 5 bases and J by 6 bases, and 16 bases separated the two germline ends. Germline values: CDR1 SEHNR, CDR2 FQNEAQ (reference sequence). The data were obtained in a study of CD8+ T cells in alopecia areata. Sample treatment: oral pan-JAK inhibitor, 5-10 mg twice daily. Sampling of alopecia areata patients yielded lesional scalp punch biopsies as well as peripheral blood. It was cDNA, reverse transcribed from extracted RNA, that served as the sequencing template. Clones were sequenced by immunoSEQ multiplex PCR, and TCRdb holds only the in-frame ones, with some missing. The sample carries approximately 110,000 clones, around 54% recorded once.

The V call is TRBV7-9, the J call TRBJ1-4; D perhaps matches TRBD1 (5 bases). This TCR came from a human donor with alopecia areata. Sequencing was performed on CD4+ T cells sorted from blood, taken at week 24, from a patient treated with tofacitinib. The CDR3 nucleotides read TGTGCCAGCAGCCCTCGCAGGGTGGGAGATGAAAAACTGTTTTTT. Amino acid sequence: CASSPRRVGDEKLFF.